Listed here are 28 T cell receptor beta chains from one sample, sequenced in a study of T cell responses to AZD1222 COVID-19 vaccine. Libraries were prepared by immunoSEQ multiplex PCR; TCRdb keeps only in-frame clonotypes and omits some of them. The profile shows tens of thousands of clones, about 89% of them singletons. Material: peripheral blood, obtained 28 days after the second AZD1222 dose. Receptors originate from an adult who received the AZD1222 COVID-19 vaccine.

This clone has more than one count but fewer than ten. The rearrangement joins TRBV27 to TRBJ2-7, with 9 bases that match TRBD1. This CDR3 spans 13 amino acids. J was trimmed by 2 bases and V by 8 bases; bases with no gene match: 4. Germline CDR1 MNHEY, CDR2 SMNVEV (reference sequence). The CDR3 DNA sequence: TGTGCCAGCCGGGACAGGGCGACCTACGAGCAGTACTTC. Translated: CASRDRATYEQYF.

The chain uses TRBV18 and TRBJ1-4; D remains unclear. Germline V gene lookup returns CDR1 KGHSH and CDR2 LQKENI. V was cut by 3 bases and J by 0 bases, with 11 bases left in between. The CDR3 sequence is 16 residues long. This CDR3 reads CASSPLDGATNEKLFF. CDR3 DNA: TGTGCCAGCTCACCGTTGGACGGAGCAACTAATGAAAAACTGTTTTTT. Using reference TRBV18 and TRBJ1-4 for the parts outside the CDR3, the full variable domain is NAGVMQNPRHLVRRRGQEARLRCSPMKGHSHVYWYRQLPEEGLKFMVYLQKENIIDESGMPKERFSAEFPKEGPSILRIQQVVRGDSAAYFCASSPLDGATNEKLFFGSGTQLSVL.

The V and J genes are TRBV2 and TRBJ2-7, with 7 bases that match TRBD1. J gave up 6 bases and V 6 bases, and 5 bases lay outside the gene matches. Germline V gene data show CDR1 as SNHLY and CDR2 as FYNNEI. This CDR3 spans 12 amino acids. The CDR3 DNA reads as TGTGCCAGCAGAGCGACAGGGAGCGAGCAGTACTTC. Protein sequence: CASRATGSEQYF. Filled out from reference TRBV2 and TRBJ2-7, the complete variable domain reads EPEVTQTPSHQVTQMGQEVILRCVPISNHLYFYWYRQILGQKVEFLVSFYNNEISEKSEIFDDQFSVERPDGSNFTLKIRSTKLEDSAMYFCASRATGSEQYFGPGTRLTVT.

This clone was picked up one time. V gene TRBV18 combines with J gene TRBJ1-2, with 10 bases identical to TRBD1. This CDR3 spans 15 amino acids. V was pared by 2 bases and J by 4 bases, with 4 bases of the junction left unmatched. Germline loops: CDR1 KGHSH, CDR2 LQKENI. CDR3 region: CASSPETGGIYGYTF. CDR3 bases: TGTGCCAGCTCACCAGAGACAGGGGGCATCTATGGCTACACCTTC.

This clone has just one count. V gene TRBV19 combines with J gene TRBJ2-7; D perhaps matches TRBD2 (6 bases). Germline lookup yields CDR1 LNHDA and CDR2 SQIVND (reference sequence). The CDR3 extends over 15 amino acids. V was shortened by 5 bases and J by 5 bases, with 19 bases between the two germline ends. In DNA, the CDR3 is TGTGCCAGTAGTCCCTCGGGGGTCCGCCGGGACGAGCAGTACTTC. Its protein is CASSPSGVRRDEQYF.

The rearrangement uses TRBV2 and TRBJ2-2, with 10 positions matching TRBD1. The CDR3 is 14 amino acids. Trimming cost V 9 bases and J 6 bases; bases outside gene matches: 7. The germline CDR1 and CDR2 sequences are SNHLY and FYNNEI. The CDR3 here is CASRTGTGAGELFF. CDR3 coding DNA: TGTGCCAGTAGGACCGGGACAGGGGCCGGGGAGCTGTTTTTT.

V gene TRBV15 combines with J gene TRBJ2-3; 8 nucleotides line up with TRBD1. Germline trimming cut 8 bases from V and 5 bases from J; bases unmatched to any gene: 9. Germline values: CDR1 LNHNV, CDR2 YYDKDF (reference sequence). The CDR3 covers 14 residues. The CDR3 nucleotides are TGTGCCACCGGAGAAGACAGGGGAAGAGATACGCAGTATTTT. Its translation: CATGEDRGRDTQYF.

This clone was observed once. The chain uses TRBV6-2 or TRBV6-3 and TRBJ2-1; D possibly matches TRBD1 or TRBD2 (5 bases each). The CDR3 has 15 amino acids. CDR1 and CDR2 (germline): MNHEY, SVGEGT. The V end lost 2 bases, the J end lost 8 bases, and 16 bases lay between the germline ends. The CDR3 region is CASSYPTGTIDEQFF. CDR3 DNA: TGTGCCAGCAGTTACCCTACGGGGACGATCGATGAGCAGTTCTTC.

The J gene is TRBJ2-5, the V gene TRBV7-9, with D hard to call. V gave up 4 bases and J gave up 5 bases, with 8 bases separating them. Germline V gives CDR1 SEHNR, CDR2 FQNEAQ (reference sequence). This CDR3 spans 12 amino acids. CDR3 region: CASSSLPETQYF. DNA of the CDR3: TGTGCCAGCAGCTCCTTACCCGAGACCCAGTACTTC.

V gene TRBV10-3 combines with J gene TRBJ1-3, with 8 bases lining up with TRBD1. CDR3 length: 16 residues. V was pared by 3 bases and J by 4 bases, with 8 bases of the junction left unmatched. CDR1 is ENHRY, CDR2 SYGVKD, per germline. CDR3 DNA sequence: TGTGCCATCAGTGACCCCGGGACAGGTGACGGAAACACCATATATTTT. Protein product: CAISDPGTGDGNTIYF.

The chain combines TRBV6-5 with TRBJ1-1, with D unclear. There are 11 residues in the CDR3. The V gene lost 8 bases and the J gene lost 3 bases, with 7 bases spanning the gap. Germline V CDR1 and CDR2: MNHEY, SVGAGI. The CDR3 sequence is CASHSYTEAFF. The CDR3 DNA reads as TGTGCCAGCCACAGTTACACTGAAGCTTTCTTT.

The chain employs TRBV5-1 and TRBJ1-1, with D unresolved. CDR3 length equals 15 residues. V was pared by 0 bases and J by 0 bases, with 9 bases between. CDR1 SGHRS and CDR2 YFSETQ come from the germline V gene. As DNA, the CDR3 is TGCGCCAGCAGCTTGGTGGACCCCATGAACACTGAAGCTTTCTTT. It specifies CASSLVDPMNTEAFF.

DNA for the CDR3: TGTGCCAGCAGCTTAGGGACAGGGGAGAACACTGAAGCTTTCTTT. Amino acid sequence: CASSLGTGENTEAFF. The chain uses TRBV7-8 and TRBJ1-1; TRBD1 aligns across 9 bases. The V gene end was trimmed by 1 base and the J gene end by 1 base; junction bases not matched to a gene: 1. Per germline, CDR1 SGHVS and CDR2 FQNEAQ. The length of the CDR3 is 15 residues.

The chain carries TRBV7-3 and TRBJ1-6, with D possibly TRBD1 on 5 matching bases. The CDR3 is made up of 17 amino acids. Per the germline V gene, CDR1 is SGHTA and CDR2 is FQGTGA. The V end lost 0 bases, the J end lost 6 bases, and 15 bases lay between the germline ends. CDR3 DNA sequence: TGTGCCAGCAGCTTAACGGGACGAGGGGCTGGTAATTCACCCCTCCACTTT. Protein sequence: CASSLTGRGAGNSPLHF.

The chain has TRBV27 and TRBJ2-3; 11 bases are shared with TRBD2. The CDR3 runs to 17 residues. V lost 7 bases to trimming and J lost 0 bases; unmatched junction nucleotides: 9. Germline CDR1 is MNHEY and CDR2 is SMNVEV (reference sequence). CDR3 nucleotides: TGTGCCAGCACCCGGACTAGCGGGTATAGTAGCACAGATACGCAGTATTTT. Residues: CASTRTSGYSSTDTQYF.

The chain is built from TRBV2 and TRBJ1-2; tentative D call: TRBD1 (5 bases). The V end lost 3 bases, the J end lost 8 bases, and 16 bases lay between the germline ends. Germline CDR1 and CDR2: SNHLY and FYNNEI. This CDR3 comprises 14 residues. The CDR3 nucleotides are TGTGCCAGCAGTGACCGGGGGGGAAGGAACGGCTACACCTTC. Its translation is CASSDRGGRNGYTF. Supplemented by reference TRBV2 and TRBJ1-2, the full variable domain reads EPEVTQTPSHQVTQMGQEVILRCVPISNHLYFYWYRQILGQKVEFLVSFYNNEISEKSEIFDDQFSVERPDGSNFTLKIRSTKLEDSAMYFCASSDRGGRNGYTFGSGTRLTVV.

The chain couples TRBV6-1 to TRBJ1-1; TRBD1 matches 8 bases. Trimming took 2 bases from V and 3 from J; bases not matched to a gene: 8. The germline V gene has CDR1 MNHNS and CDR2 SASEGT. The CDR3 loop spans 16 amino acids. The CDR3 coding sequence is TGTGCCAGCAGTGAAAGCACAGGGGGGAAGGACACTGAAGCTTTCTTT. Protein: CASSESTGGKDTEAFF.

CDR3 DNA sequence: TGTGCCAGCAGTGAAATCCCAGCCGGGGAGCTGTTTTTT. Translation gives CASSEIPAGELFF. This rearrangement joins TRBV2 to TRBJ2-2; D unresolved. V lost 2 bases to trimming and J lost 6 bases, with 7 bases between them. The CDR3 extends over 13 amino acids. Germline values: CDR1 SNHLY, CDR2 FYNNEI.

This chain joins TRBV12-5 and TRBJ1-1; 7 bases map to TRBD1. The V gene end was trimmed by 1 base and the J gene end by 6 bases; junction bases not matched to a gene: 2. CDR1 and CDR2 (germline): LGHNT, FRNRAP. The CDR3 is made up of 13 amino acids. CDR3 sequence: CASGLDRGSEAFF. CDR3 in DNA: TGTGCTAGTGGTTTGGACAGGGGTTCTGAAGCTTTCTTT.

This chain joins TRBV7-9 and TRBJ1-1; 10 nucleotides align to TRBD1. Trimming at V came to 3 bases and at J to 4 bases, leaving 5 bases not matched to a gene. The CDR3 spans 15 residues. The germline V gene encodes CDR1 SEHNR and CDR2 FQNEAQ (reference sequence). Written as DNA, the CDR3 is TGTGCCAGCAGCTTTAGACAGGGGGCTGGCACTGAAGCTTTCTTT. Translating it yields CASSFRQGAGTEAFF.

The CDR3 here is CASSLGLRLGTDTQYF. CDR3 DNA sequence: TGTGCCAGCAGCTTAGGGTTGAGGCTGGGGACAGATACGCAGTATTTT. This sequence joins TRBV11-2 and TRBJ2-3; no definite D call. V was pared by 1 base and J by 3 bases, with 14 bases between. CDR1 SGHAT and CDR2 FQNNGV come from the germline V gene. The length of the CDR3 is 16 residues.

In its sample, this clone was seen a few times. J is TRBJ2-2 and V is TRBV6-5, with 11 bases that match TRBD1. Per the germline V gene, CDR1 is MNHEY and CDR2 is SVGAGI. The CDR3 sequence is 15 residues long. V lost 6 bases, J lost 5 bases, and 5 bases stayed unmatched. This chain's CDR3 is CASSVGQGATGELFF. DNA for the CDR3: TGTGCCAGCAGCGTAGGACAGGGGGCGACCGGGGAGCTGTTTTTT.

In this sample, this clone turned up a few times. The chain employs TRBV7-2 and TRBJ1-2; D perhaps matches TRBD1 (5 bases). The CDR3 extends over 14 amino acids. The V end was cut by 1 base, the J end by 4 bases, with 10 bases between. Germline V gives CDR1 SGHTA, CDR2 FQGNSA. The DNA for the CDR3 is TGTGCCAGCAGCTTAGATGCAGGGTTCTATGGCTACACCTTC. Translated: CASSLDAGFYGYTF.

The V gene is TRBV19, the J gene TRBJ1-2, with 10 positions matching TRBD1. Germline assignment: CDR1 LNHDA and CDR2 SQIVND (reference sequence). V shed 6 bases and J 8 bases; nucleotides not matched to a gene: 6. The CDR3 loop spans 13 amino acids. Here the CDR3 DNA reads TGTGCCAGTAGCAGGACAGGGGGTGGAGGCTACACCTTC. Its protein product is CASSRTGGGGYTF.

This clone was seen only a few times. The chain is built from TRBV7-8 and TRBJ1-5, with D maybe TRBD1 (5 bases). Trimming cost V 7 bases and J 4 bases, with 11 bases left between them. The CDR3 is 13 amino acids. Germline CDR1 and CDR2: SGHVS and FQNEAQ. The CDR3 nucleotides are TGTGCCAGCACCCACCCAGGGAATCAGCCCCAGCATTTT. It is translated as CASTHPGNQPQHF.

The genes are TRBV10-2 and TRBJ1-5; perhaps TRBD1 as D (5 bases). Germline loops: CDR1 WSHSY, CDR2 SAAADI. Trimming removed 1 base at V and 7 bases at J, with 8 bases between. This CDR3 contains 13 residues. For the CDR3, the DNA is TGCGCCAGCAGTGAGTTGGGGCTACAGCCCCAGCATTTT. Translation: CASSELGLQPQHF.

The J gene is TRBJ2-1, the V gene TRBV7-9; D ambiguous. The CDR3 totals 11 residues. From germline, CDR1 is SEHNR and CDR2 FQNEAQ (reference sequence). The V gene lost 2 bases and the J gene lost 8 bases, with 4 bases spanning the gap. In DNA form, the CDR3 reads TGTGCCAGCAGCTTAATCTATGAGCAGTTCTTC. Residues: CASSLIYEQFF.

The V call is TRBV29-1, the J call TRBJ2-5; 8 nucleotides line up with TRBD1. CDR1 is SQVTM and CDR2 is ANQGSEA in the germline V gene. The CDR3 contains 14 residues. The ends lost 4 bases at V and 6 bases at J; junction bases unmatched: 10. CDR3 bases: TGCAGCGTTGGAGGGTCAGGGGGCAAAAAGACCCAGTACTTC. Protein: CSVGGSGGKKTQYF.